A single sample is the source of the 22 T cell receptor beta chains below, sequenced in a study of PD-1 blockade in classical Hodgkin lymphoma. Sequenced by immunoSEQ multiplex PCR; TCRdb stores in-frame clones only, minus some. The sample carries some 100,000 clones, 80% to 95% recorded once. Relapse after autologous stem cell transplantation occurred in every patient, and brentuximab vedotin exposure varied. This sample comprised peripheral blood mononuclear cells (PBMCs), obtained at baseline. These receptors originate from a human donor with classical Hodgkin lymphoma.

This chain links TRBV6-4 with TRBJ2-5; maybe TRBD2 (5 bases). The CDR3 covers 14 residues. V lost 9 bases and J 0 bases, leaving 14 bases between the germline ends. Per the germline V gene, CDR1 is MRHNA and CDR2 is SNTAGT. DNA for the CDR3: TGTGCCAGTCGGACTGAAGGGTACCAAGAGACCCAGTACTTC. Its translation is CASRTEGYQETQYF.

V gene TRBV29-1 combines with J gene TRBJ2-7, with a tentative D call TRBD2 (6 bases). Deletions cut 0 bases from V and 4 bases from J, with 16 bases between. This CDR3 contains 15 residues. From germline, CDR1 is SQVTM and CDR2 ANQGSEA. The CDR3: CSVEESGSPQYEQYF. CDR3 in DNA: TGCAGCGTTGAAGAGAGCGGGTCCCCTCAATACGAGCAGTACTTC.

This clone was seen more than once but under ten times. J is TRBJ2-5 and V is TRBV7-2; perhaps TRBD2 as D (7 bases). The CDR3 has 14 residues. V was pared by 0 bases and J by 9 bases, with 14 bases between. Per germline, CDR1 SGHTA and CDR2 FQGNSA. Here the CDR3 reads CASSLALGGGAQYF. The CDR3, as DNA: TGTGCCAGCAGCTTAGCGCTCGGAGGGGGGGCCCAGTACTTC.

The chain combines TRBV27 with TRBJ2-1; TRBD1 matches at 8 bases. CDR1 and CDR2 (germline): MNHEY, SMNVEV (reference sequence). V was clipped by 7 bases and J by 9 bases; unmatched bases: 8. This CDR3 comprises 13 residues. The CDR3, as DNA: TGTGCCAGCAAGGGACAGGCGAGAATTGAGCAGTTCTTC. Protein: CASKGQARIEQFF.

The chain couples TRBV5-6 to TRBJ2-3; TRBD2 agrees at 8 bases. CDR3 size: 17 residues. J was trimmed by 2 bases and V by 4 bases; bases with no gene match: 12. Germline lookup yields CDR1 SGHDT and CDR2 YYEEEE. CDR3 coding DNA: TGTGCCAGCAGCCGGAAGGGCGGGGGGCTGAACACAGATACGCAGTATTTT. It is translated as CASSRKGGGLNTDTQYF. Based on the CDR3 plus reference TRBV5-6 and TRBJ2-3, the full variable domain is DAGVTQSPTHLIKTRGQQVTLRCSPKSGHDTVSWYQQALGQGPQFIFQYYEEEERQRGNFPDRFSGHQFPNYSSELNVNALLLGDSALYLCASSRKGGGLNTDTQYFGPGTRLTVL.

The chain is built from TRBV18 and TRBJ2-3, with no clear D. The CDR3 spans 12 residues. The ends were cut back, 4 bases at V and 2 bases at J, with 4 bases in the middle. CDR1 and CDR2 from the germline V gene are KGHSH and LQKENI. The CDR3 spells CASSLATDTQYF. The CDR3 region has the DNA TGTGCCAGCTCACTCGCCACAGATACGCAGTATTTT.

The V gene is TRBV29-1, the J gene TRBJ2-1, with 11 bases fitting TRBD2. The V gene's germline CDR1 is SQVTM and CDR2 ANQGSEA. The CDR3 is 15 amino acids. Losses at the gene ends were 6 bases for V and 6 bases for J; bases not matched to a gene: 10. The CDR3 sequence is CSVGPGTSGLNEQFF. In nucleotides, the CDR3 is TGCAGCGTCGGTCCCGGGACTAGCGGCCTCAATGAGCAGTTCTTC.

This chain connects TRBV7-8 to TRBJ2-4; TRBD2 matches 7 bases. Trimming cost V 3 bases and J 8 bases; bases outside gene matches: 13. The CDR3 contains 16 residues. The germline V gene has CDR1 SGHVS and CDR2 FQNEAQ. The CDR3 here is CASSFMVGTIVDIQYF. The CDR3 region has the DNA TGTGCCAGCAGCTTTATGGTAGGGACTATTGTTGACATTCAGTACTTC. The full variable domain, with the rest looked up from reference TRBV7-8 and TRBJ2-4, is GAGVSQSPRYKVAKRGQDVALRCDPISGHVSLFWYQQALGQGPEFLTYFQNEAQLDKSGLPSDRFFAERPEGSVSTLKIQRTQQEDSAVYLCASSFMVGTIVDIQYFGAGTRLSVL.

The chain uses TRBV7-8 and TRBJ1-1; perhaps TRBD1 as D (5 bases). The length of the CDR3 is 13 residues. Germline-derived CDR1 and CDR2 are SGHVS and FQNEAQ. Between the trimmed V and J ends, which lost 0 bases and 3 bases, there was a span of 5 bases. CDR3 sequence: CASSLAGDTEAFF. CDR3 nucleotide sequence: TGTGCCAGCAGCTTAGCGGGGGACACTGAAGCTTTCTTT. Based on the CDR3 plus reference TRBV7-8 and TRBJ1-1, the full variable domain is GAGVSQSPRYKVAKRGQDVALRCDPISGHVSLFWYQQALGQGPEFLTYFQNEAQLDKSGLPSDRFFAERPEGSVSTLKIQRTQQEDSAVYLCASSLAGDTEAFFGQGTRLTVV.

In DNA form, the CDR3 reads TGCGCCAGCAGCTTGGGACCACTGGGACAGCTGGACATTCAGTACTTC. This translates into CASSLGPLGQLDIQYF. The V gene is TRBV5-1, the J gene TRBJ2-4; the match to TRBD1 covers 7 bases. Per germline, CDR1 SGHRS and CDR2 YFSETQ. Trimming at V came to 0 bases and at J to 8 bases, leaving 11 bases not matched to a gene. The CDR3 spans 16 residues. Based on the CDR3 plus reference TRBV5-1 and TRBJ2-4, the full variable domain is KAGVTQTPRYLIKTRGQQVTLSCSPISGHRSVSWYQQTPGQGLQFLFEYFSETQRNKGNFPGRFSGRQFSNSRSEMNVSTLELGDSALYLCASSLGPLGQLDIQYFGAGTRLSVL.

This sequence joins TRBV5-1 and TRBJ2-5; 7 nucleotides match TRBD2. V shed 0 bases and J 2 bases; nucleotides not matched to a gene: 16. In germline, CDR1 is SGHRS, CDR2 YFSETQ. This CDR3 contains 19 residues. CDR3 amino acids: CASSLGLLTRDYLQETQYF. The CDR3 DNA reads TGCGCCAGCAGCTTGGGGCTCCTAACTCGGGACTACCTTCAAGAGACCCAGTACTTC.

The chain joins TRBV9 to TRBJ1-2, with D hard to call. This CDR3 has 14 amino acids. Trimming took 0 bases from V and 0 from J, leaving 6 bases between them. The V gene's germline CDR1 is SGDLS and CDR2 YYNGEE. CDR3 residues: CASSVDPANYGYTF. CDR3 nucleotide sequence: TGTGCCAGCAGCGTAGACCCAGCTAACTATGGCTACACCTTC.

V usage is TRBV4-1 and J usage is TRBJ2-7, with D possibly matching TRBD1 (7 bases). The germline V gene encodes CDR1 MGHRA and CDR2 YSYEKL. The CDR3 is made up of 15 amino acids. V gave up 2 bases and J gave up 2 bases, with 13 bases separating them. This CDR3 is CASSQLAGQPYEQYF. In nucleotides, the CDR3 is TGCGCCAGCAGCCAATTGGCGGGACAGCCCTACGAGCAGTACTTC.

The chain is built from TRBV10-3 and TRBJ2-7, with unresolved D. Looked up from germline, CDR1 is ENHRY and CDR2 is SYGVKD. The CDR3 loop spans 12 amino acids. Trimming removed 3 bases at V and 5 bases at J, with 8 bases between. Written as DNA, the CDR3 is TGTGCCATCAGTGAAGTAGTAGACGAGCAGTACTTC. It specifies CAISEVVDEQYF.

The rearrangement joins TRBV2 to TRBJ2-1; D gene unclear. The CDR3 is made up of 12 amino acids. Germline V gives CDR1 SNHLY, CDR2 FYNNEI. The ends were cut back, 3 bases at V and 9 bases at J, with 9 bases in the middle. This CDR3 reads CASSEGWTEQFF. Written as DNA, the CDR3 is TGTGCCAGCAGTGAGGGGTGGACTGAGCAGTTCTTC.

The CDR3 region is CASSIATGTYNEQFF. The CDR3 DNA follows: TGTGCCAGTAGTATAGCTACCGGGACGTACAATGAGCAGTTCTTC. The chain combines TRBV19 with TRBJ2-1; D is perhaps TRBD1 or TRBD2 (5 bases each). Germline CDR1 is LNHDA and CDR2 is SQIVND (reference sequence). V was pared by 1 base and J by 4 bases, with 11 bases between. The CDR3 covers 15 residues.

The genes are TRBV14 and TRBJ2-4, with D perhaps being TRBD1 or TRBD2 (6 bases each). The germline V gene encodes CDR1 SGHDN and CDR2 FVKESK. This CDR3 has 20 residues. V was cut by 1 base and J by 0 bases, with 22 bases left in between. The CDR3 loop reads CASSQVYRSAGEEAKNIQYF. In DNA form, the CDR3 reads TGTGCCAGCAGCCAAGTTTATCGCTCGGCAGGGGAGGAAGCCAAAAACATTCAGTACTTC.

Only one count was recorded for this clone. This chain links TRBV5-1 with TRBJ1-4; D unclear. CDR3 length: 16 amino acids. V was pared by 0 bases and J by 0 bases, with 9 bases between. CDR1 and CDR2 (germline): SGHRS, YFSETQ. CDR3 sequence: CASSLVGRATNEKLFF. As DNA, the CDR3 is TGCGCCAGCAGCTTGGTTGGTAGGGCAACTAATGAAAAACTGTTTTTT.

This chain connects TRBV12-5 to TRBJ2-3; 15 nucleotides agree with TRBD2. The V gene end was trimmed by 6 bases and the J gene end by 1 base; junction bases not matched to a gene: 8. The CDR3 has 18 residues. CDR1 and CDR2 from the germline V gene are LGHNT and FRNRAP. CDR3 loop: CASGTGLAGGPGTDTQYF. For the CDR3, the DNA is TGTGCTAGTGGAACCGGACTAGCGGGAGGGCCTGGCACAGATACGCAGTATTTT.

This chain links TRBV10-3 with TRBJ2-2; perhaps TRBD2 as D (6 bases). CDR3 length: 14 amino acids. The ends were cut back, 6 bases at V and 1 base at J, with 9 bases in the middle. Germline CDR1 is ENHRY and CDR2 is SYGVKD. The CDR3 DNA reads TGTGCCATCAGGGGGGGAAGGAACACCGGGGAGCTGTTTTTT. Its translation: CAIRGGRNTGELFF.

The J gene is TRBJ1-5, the V gene TRBV6-1; 7 bases fit TRBD1. Germline loops: CDR1 MNHNS, CDR2 SASEGT. V lost 4 bases and J lost 3; bases outside the gene matches: 9. The CDR3 covers 16 residues. CDR3 loop: CASSGITGEPNQPQHF. In DNA form, the CDR3 reads TGTGCCAGCAGTGGAATAACAGGGGAGCCCAATCAGCCCCAGCATTTT.

The chain combines TRBV2 with TRBJ2-1; unclear D gene. The V gene lost 7 bases and the J gene lost 9 bases, with 7 bases spanning the gap. CDR1 and CDR2 from the germline V gene are SNHLY and FYNNEI. This CDR3 comprises 10 residues. Written as DNA, the CDR3 is TGTGCCAGCAACCCGGCTGAGCAGTTCTTC. Translation gives CASNPAEQFF.